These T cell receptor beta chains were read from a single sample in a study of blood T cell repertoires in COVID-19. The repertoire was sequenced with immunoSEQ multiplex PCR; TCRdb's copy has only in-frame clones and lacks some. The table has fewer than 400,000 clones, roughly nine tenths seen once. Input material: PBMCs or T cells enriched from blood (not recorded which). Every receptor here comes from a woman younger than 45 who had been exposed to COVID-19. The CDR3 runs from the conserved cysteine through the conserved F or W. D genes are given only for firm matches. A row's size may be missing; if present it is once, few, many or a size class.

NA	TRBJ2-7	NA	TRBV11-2	CASSLPKSGLYTYEQYF	TGTGCCAGCAGCTTACCCAAGTCAGGCCTCTATACCTACGAGCAGTACTTC
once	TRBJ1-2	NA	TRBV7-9	CASSLGPTGGNYGYTF	TGTGCCAGCAGCTTAGGGCCGACGGGGGGCAACTATGGCTACACCTTC
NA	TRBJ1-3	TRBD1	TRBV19	CASRKDRGRNTIYF	TGTGCCAGTAGGAAGGACAGGGGGCGAAACACCATATATTTT
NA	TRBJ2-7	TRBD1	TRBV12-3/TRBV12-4	CASSYTGGYEQYF	TGTGCCAGCAGTTACACAGGGGGTTACGAGCAGTACTTC
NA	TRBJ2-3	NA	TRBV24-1	CATSDGTARTDTQYF	TGTGCCACCAGTGATGGGACTGCTCGCACAGATACGCAGTATTTT
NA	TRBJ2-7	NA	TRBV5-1	CASTPAGRGRLEQYF	TGCGCCAGCACCCCGGCGGGCAGGGGGAGGCTCGAGCAGTACTTC
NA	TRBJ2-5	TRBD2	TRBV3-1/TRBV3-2	CASSLSGGGRETQYF	TGTGCCAGCAGCCTCTCCGGGGGGGGGCGGGAGACCCAGTACTTC
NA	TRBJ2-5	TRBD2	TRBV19	CASRSGGAGETQYF	TGTGCCAGTAGAAGCGGGGGGGCCGGAGAGACCCAGTACTTC
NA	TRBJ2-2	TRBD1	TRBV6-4	CASTMTGRGELFF	TGTGCCAGCACCATGACAGGGCGCGGGGAGCTGTTTTTT
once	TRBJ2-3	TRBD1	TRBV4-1	CASSPGFRKGAMGDTQYF	TGCGCCAGCAGCCCTGGATTCAGAAAGGGGGCGATGGGAGATACGCAGTATTTT
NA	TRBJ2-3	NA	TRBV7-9	CASSLQGTSTDTQYF	TGTGCCAGCAGCTTACAGGGTACTAGCACAGATACGCAGTATTTT
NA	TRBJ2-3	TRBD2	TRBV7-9	CASSSWTSALTDTQYF	TGTGCCAGCAGCTCGTGGACTAGCGCACTAACAGATACGCAGTATTTT
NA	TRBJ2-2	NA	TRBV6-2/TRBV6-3	CASSWSYEGELFF	TGTGCCAGCAGTTGGTCTTACGAGGGGGAGCTGTTTTTT
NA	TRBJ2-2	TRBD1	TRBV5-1	CASSWTGDTGELFF	TGCGCCAGCAGCTGGACAGGGGACACCGGGGAGCTGTTTTTT
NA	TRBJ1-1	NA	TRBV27	CASSEGGRTEAFF	TGTGCCAGCAGCGAGGGGGGGAGGACTGAAGCTTTCTTT
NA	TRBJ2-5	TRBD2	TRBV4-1	CASSQGLAGGKETQYF	TGCGCCAGCAGCCAGGGACTAGCGGGGGGCAAAGAGACCCAGTACTTC
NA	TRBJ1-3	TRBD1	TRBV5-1	CASSTGTAASGNTIYF	TGCGCCAGCAGCACCGGGACAGCTGCCTCTGGAAACACCATATATTTT
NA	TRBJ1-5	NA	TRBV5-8	CASSLGSWGRFSNQPQHF	TGTGCCAGCAGCTTGGGATCGTGGGGGCGGTTTAGCAATCAGCCCCAGCATTTT
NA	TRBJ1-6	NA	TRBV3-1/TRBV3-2	CASSHRNFDSPLHF	TGTGCCAGCAGCCACAGGAATTTCGATTCACCCCTCCACTTT
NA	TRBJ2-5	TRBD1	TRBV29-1	CSVERGQGRETQYF	TGCAGCGTTGAGCGTGGACAGGGAAGAGAGACCCAGTACTTC
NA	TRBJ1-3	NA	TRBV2	CASRVQGFGNTIYF	TGTGCCAGCAGGGTACAGGGATTCGGAAACACCATATATTTT
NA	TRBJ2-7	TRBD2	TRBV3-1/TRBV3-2	CASSVGTSGVYEQYF	TGTGCCAGCAGCGTGGGGACTAGCGGAGTTTACGAGCAGTACTTC
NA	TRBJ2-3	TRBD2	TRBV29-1	CSVRGTSGDTDTQYF	TGCAGCGTCAGGGGGACTAGCGGGGACACAGATACGCAGTATTTT
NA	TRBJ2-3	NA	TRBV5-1	CASSLRWAFTDTQYF	TGCGCCAGCAGCTTAAGGTGGGCATTCACAGATACGCAGTATTTT
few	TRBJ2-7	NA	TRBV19	CASSIPGMTYEQYF	TGTGCCAGTAGTATCCCGGGGATGACCTACGAGCAGTACTTC
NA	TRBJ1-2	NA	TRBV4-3	CASSQDPQGNYGYTF	TGCGCCAGCAGCCAAGATCCCCAGGGGAACTATGGCTACACCTTC
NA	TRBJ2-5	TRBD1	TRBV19	CASSIIVRGRGQETQYF	TGTGCCAGTAGTATCATTGTCCGGGGCAGGGGGCAAGAGACCCAGTACTTC
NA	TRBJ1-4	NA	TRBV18	CASSPRQPGGGEKLFF	TGTGCCAGCTCACCACGACAACCGGGGGGGGGTGAAAAACTGTTTTTT
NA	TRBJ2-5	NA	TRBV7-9	CASSLSGGFQETQYF	TGTGCCAGCAGCTTATCCGGGGGTTTCCAAGAGACCCAGTACTTC
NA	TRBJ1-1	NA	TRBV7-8	CASPGTYSVGAEAFF	TGTGCCAGCCCCGGGACATACTCAGTCGGGGCTGAAGCTTTCTTT
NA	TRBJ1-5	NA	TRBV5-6	CASSLGVSQPQHF	TGTGCCAGCAGCTTAGGAGTTAGTCAGCCCCAGCATTTT
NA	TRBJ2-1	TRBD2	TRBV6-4	CASSDFSGGANEQFF	TGTGCCAGCAGTGACTTTAGCGGGGGGGCCAATGAGCAGTTCTTC
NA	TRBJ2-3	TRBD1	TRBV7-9	CASSPRTGEPDTQYF	TGTGCCAGCAGCCCACGGACAGGCGAGCCAGATACGCAGTATTTT
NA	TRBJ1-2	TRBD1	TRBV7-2	CASSWAGTGTNYGYTF	TGTGCCAGCAGCTGGGCGGGGACAGGCACTAACTATGGCTACACCTTC
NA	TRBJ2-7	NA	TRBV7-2	CASSLQGFDEQYF	TGTGCCAGCAGCTTACAGGGGTTTGACGAGCAGTACTTC
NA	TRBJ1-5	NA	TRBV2	CASSTQQGGPQHF	TGTGCCAGCAGTACCCAACAGGGTGGGCCCCAGCATTTT
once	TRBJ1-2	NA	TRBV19	CASSIPTEVNYGYTF	TGTGCCAGTAGTATCCCGACAGAAGTTAACTATGGCTACACCTTC
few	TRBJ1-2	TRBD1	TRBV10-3	CAISEQQGAGYGYTF	TGTGCCATCAGTGAGCAGCAGGGGGCTGGTTATGGCTACACCTTC
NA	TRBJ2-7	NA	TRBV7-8	CASSLVGGVGAYEQYF	TGTGCCAGCAGCTTAGTTGGCGGAGTCGGGGCCTACGAGCAGTACTTC
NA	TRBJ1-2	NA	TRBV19	CASSLGRRIQYGYTF	TGTGCCAGTAGCCTTGGACGGAGGATTCAGTATGGCTACACCTTC
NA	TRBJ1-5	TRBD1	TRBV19	CASKRGPGPYSNQPQHF	TGTGCCAGCAAGAGGGGGCCCGGACCTTATAGCAATCAGCCCCAGCATTTT
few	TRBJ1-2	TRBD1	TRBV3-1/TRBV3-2	CASSYGQGRYGYTF	TGTGCCAGCAGCTACGGACAGGGAAGATATGGCTACACCTTC
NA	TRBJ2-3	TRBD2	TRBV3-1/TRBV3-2	CASSKLAGGANGNTQYF	TGTGCCAGCAGCAAACTAGCGGGGGGCGCCAATGGAAATACGCAGTATTTT
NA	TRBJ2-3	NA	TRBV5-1	CASSQPGADTQYF	TGCGCCAGCAGCCAGCCAGGGGCAGATACGCAGTATTTT
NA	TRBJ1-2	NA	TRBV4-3	CASSRIDTSKTF	TGCGCCAGCAGCCGGATTGACACCTCCAAGACCTTC
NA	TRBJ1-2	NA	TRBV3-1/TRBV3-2	CASSQVRGAGYTF	TGTGCCAGCAGCCAAGTGCGTGGGGCTGGCTACACCTTC
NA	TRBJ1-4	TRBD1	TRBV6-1	CASSGDRFATNEKLFF	TGTGCCAGCAGTGGGGACAGGTTTGCAACTAATGAAAAACTGTTTTTT
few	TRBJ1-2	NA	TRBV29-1	CSVAESGEDYGYTF	TGCAGCGTTGCCGAATCCGGGGAGGACTATGGCTACACCTTC
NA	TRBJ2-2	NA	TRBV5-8	CASSLGGLGTGELFF	TGTGCCAGCAGCTTAGGGGGATTGGGCACCGGGGAGCTGTTTTTT
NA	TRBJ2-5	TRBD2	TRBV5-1	CASSLSSGAAETQYF	TGCGCCAGCAGCTTGTCTAGCGGGGCTGCAGAGACCCAGTACTTC